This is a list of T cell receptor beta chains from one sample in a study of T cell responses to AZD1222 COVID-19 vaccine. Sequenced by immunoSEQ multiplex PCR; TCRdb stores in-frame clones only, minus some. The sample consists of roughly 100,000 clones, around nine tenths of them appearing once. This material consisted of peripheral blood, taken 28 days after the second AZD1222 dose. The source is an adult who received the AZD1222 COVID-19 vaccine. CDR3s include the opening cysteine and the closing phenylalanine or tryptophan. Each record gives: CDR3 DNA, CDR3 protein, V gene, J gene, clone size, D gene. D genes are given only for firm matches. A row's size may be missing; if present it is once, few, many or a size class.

CDR3 DNA: TGTGCCAGCAGTTACTCCTCCCCACAGGGGGGAACTGAAGCTTTCTTT; CDR3 protein: CASSYSSPQGGTEAFF; V gene: TRBV6-5; J gene: TRBJ1-1; clone size: .; D gene: TRBD1
CDR3 DNA: TGTGCCAGCAGCAGGACAGGGGGCAGCGATACGCAGTATTTT; CDR3 protein: CASSRTGGSDTQYF; V gene: TRBV5-5; J gene: TRBJ2-3; clone size: .; D gene: TRBD1
CDR3 DNA: TGTGCCAGCAGTCTTAGAGGTGGGCGGCCGAATGAAAAACTGTTTTTT; CDR3 protein: CASSLRGGRPNEKLFF; V gene: TRBV2; J gene: TRBJ1-4; clone size: once; D gene: .
CDR3 DNA: TGTGCCTGGAGAGCCACGACAGGGGGCGAGAACACCGGGGAGCTGTTTTTT; CDR3 protein: CAWRATTGGENTGELFF; V gene: TRBV30; J gene: TRBJ2-2; clone size: few; D gene: TRBD1
CDR3 DNA: TGTGCCACCAGTGATTCGGGACAGGGTTTGCAGCCCCAGCATTTT; CDR3 protein: CATSDSGQGLQPQHF; V gene: TRBV24-1; J gene: TRBJ1-5; clone size: .; D gene: TRBD1
CDR3 DNA: TGCAGTGCTAGTGAAAGTAGCGGCAACACAGATACGCAGTATTTT; CDR3 protein: CSASESSGNTDTQYF; V gene: TRBV20-1; J gene: TRBJ2-3; clone size: .; D gene: .
CDR3 DNA: TGCGCCAGCAGCTCGCTTCTTGACTACAGCTCCTACGAGCAGTACTTC; CDR3 protein: CASSSLLDYSSYEQYF; V gene: TRBV5-1; J gene: TRBJ2-7; clone size: .; D gene: .
CDR3 DNA: TGTGCCAGTAGTGCCCCGACTAGCGAACTTCGCTACGATGAGCAGTTCTTC; CDR3 protein: CASSAPTSELRYDEQFF; V gene: TRBV19; J gene: TRBJ2-1; clone size: .; D gene: TRBD2
CDR3 DNA: TGTGCCACCAGCAGAGATGGAGCTGATTCCTACGAGCAGTACTTC; CDR3 protein: CATSRDGADSYEQYF; V gene: TRBV15; J gene: TRBJ2-7; clone size: .; D gene: .
CDR3 DNA: TGTGCCTGGAGCCGTGGGAGAGATCCTCAGCATTTT; CDR3 protein: CAWSRGRDPQHF; V gene: TRBV30; J gene: TRBJ1-5; clone size: .; D gene: .
CDR3 DNA: TGTGCCAGCAGCCCGCACACTAGCGGGGGAATAGAGCAGTTCTTC; CDR3 protein: CASSPHTSGGIEQFF; V gene: TRBV11-2; J gene: TRBJ2-1; clone size: .; D gene: TRBD2
CDR3 DNA: TGTGCCAGCAGCGACAGGGAAAGGGGGTACTTC; CDR3 protein: CASSDRERGYF; V gene: TRBV28; J gene: TRBJ2-4; clone size: once; D gene: TRBD1
CDR3 DNA: TGTGCCAGCAGTCGTGATGGGACAGGTGGTTCACCCCTCCACTTT; CDR3 protein: CASSRDGTGGSPLHF; V gene: TRBV5-5; J gene: TRBJ1-6; clone size: .; D gene: TRBD1
CDR3 DNA: TGTGCCAGCAGCGCGCCGGGACAAATCCAAGAGACCCAGTACTTC; CDR3 protein: CASSAPGQIQETQYF; V gene: TRBV3-1/TRBV3-2; J gene: TRBJ2-5; clone size: .; D gene: .
CDR3 DNA: TGTGCCAGCAGCTTCTACGGGACAATCTATGGCTACACCTTC; CDR3 protein: CASSFYGTIYGYTF; V gene: TRBV5-6; J gene: TRBJ1-2; clone size: .; D gene: .
CDR3 DNA: TGTGCCAGCAGCTTTGAAGGGGCGGGTGTCGGTCAGCCCCAGCATTTT; CDR3 protein: CASSFEGAGVGQPQHF; V gene: TRBV5-5; J gene: TRBJ1-5; clone size: .; D gene: .
CDR3 DNA: TGTGCCTGGAAGAGTGGATCACCCCTCCACTTT; CDR3 protein: CAWKSGSPLHF; V gene: TRBV30; J gene: TRBJ1-6; clone size: .; D gene: .
CDR3 DNA: TGTGCCAGCAGTCGTCTACCCTACGAGCAGTACTTC; CDR3 protein: CASSRLPYEQYF; V gene: TRBV2; J gene: TRBJ2-7; clone size: .; D gene: .
CDR3 DNA: TGTGCCAGCAGCCAAATCACAAATTACAGGGGACGGAGTCAGCCCCAGCATTTT; CDR3 protein: CASSQITNYRGRSQPQHF; V gene: TRBV7-9; J gene: TRBJ1-5; clone size: .; D gene: TRBD1
CDR3 DNA: TGCGCCAGCAGTAGGCTAGCGGGACCCCAAGAGACCCAGTACTTC; CDR3 protein: CASSRLAGPQETQYF; V gene: TRBV5-1; J gene: TRBJ2-5; clone size: .; D gene: TRBD2